Listed below are T cell receptor beta chains from one sample, sequenced in a study of control samples from healthy donors and cancer patients. Profiling relied on immunoSEQ multiplex PCR, and the TCRdb table lists in-frame clones only, not all of them. The sample has roughly 400,000 clones; around nine tenths are singletons. Sequencing was carried out using PBMCs. The receptors originated from a man aged 35 to 55 with head and neck cancer. CDR3s leave out the opening cysteine and the closing phenylalanine or tryptophan. Only part of the rows carry a size: once, few, many, or a class if the clone is expanded.

j_gene: TRBJ1-5
v_gene: TRBV29-1
abundance: once
CDR3aa: SVMTGDQPQH

j_gene: TRBJ2-3
v_gene: TRBV5-1
abundance: .
CDR3aa: ASSLDGGYSTDTQY

j_gene: TRBJ2-7
v_gene: TRBV27
abundance: few
CDR3aa: ASSWSTSGYEQY

j_gene: TRBJ2-3
v_gene: TRBV5-1
abundance: .
CDR3aa: ASRLAGGLEDTQY

j_gene: TRBJ1-3
v_gene: TRBV28
abundance: .
CDR3aa: ASSFWSSGNTIY

j_gene: TRBJ2-2
v_gene: TRBV5-1
abundance: .
CDR3aa: ASSPLAEADTGELF

j_gene: TRBJ2-7
v_gene: TRBV11-2
abundance: .
CDR3aa: ASSLGNGYEQY

j_gene: TRBJ1-5
v_gene: TRBV24-1
abundance: .
CDR3aa: ATGEQSNQPQH

j_gene: TRBJ1-1
v_gene: TRBV19
abundance: .
CDR3aa: ASKETGGPEAF

j_gene: TRBJ2-7
v_gene: TRBV6-6
abundance: .
CDR3aa: ASSYSARGPYEQY

j_gene: TRBJ2-2
v_gene: TRBV11-2
abundance: .
CDR3aa: ASSLAIGARRGELF

j_gene: TRBJ1-5
v_gene: TRBV18
abundance: .
CDR3aa: ASSRGDGQPQH

j_gene: TRBJ2-5
v_gene: TRBV7-8
abundance: .
CDR3aa: ASSPGTSGAQETQY

j_gene: TRBJ1-2
v_gene: TRBV28
abundance: .
CDR3aa: ASSRDRGRYGYT

j_gene: TRBJ1-5
v_gene: TRBV4-2
abundance: .
CDR3aa: ASSQDGGGNYNQPQH

j_gene: TRBJ2-1
v_gene: TRBV3-1/TRBV3-2
abundance: .
CDR3aa: ASSQALGDNNEQF

j_gene: TRBJ2-1
v_gene: TRBV30
abundance: .
CDR3aa: AWSPLAGGVYNEQF

j_gene: TRBJ2-1
v_gene: TRBV18
abundance: .
CDR3aa: ASSETAGVTYNEQF

j_gene: TRBJ2-2
v_gene: TRBV7-2
abundance: .
CDR3aa: ASSYGLAGDTGELF

j_gene: TRBJ2-4
v_gene: TRBV7-9
abundance: .
CDR3aa: ASSGGRGNIQY

j_gene: TRBJ1-3
v_gene: TRBV30
abundance: .
CDR3aa: AWKLEDRAGNTIY

j_gene: TRBJ1-4
v_gene: TRBV3-1/TRBV3-2
abundance: .
CDR3aa: ASSPGGGYPPWNEKLF

j_gene: TRBJ2-2
v_gene: TRBV7-3
abundance: .
CDR3aa: ASSPRTSGRAVGELF

j_gene: TRBJ2-5
v_gene: TRBV7-2
abundance: .
CDR3aa: ASSLDGSSVETQY

j_gene: TRBJ1-5
v_gene: TRBV6-5
abundance: .
CDR3aa: ASSSPLRSNQPQH

j_gene: TRBJ2-2
v_gene: TRBV6-5
abundance: .
CDR3aa: ASSYSPGRGGGELF

j_gene: TRBJ1-5
v_gene: TRBV6-5
abundance: once
CDR3aa: ASKYSENQPQH

j_gene: TRBJ1-2
v_gene: TRBV5-1
abundance: .
CDR3aa: ASSPTQRYGYT

j_gene: TRBJ1-5
v_gene: TRBV18
abundance: .
CDR3aa: ASSPGRSNQPQH

j_gene: TRBJ2-7
v_gene: TRBV28
abundance: .
CDR3aa: ASSELGIASSYEQY

j_gene: TRBJ2-1
v_gene: TRBV30
abundance: .
CDR3aa: AWSGGTDYNGQF

j_gene: TRBJ2-7
v_gene: TRBV28
abundance: .
CDR3aa: ASSLFRGNEQY

j_gene: TRBJ2-4
v_gene: TRBV5-8
abundance: .
CDR3aa: ASSFRRIAKNIQY

j_gene: TRBJ1-2
v_gene: TRBV12-3/TRBV12-4
abundance: .
CDR3aa: ASGALSGYT

j_gene: TRBJ2-7
v_gene: TRBV5-1
abundance: .
CDR3aa: ASSWEGGTNYEQY

j_gene: TRBJ1-1
v_gene: TRBV19
abundance: .
CDR3aa: ASSTATGRETEAF

j_gene: TRBJ2-5
v_gene: TRBV6-2/TRBV6-3
abundance: .
CDR3aa: ASSYGEGRGETQY

j_gene: TRBJ2-1
v_gene: TRBV7-9
abundance: few
CDR3aa: ASSWTAEQF

j_gene: TRBJ2-3
v_gene: TRBV18
abundance: once
CDR3aa: ASSPERGDTDTQY

j_gene: TRBJ2-3
v_gene: TRBV7-9
abundance: .
CDR3aa: ASSPAMSSTDTQY

j_gene: TRBJ1-1
v_gene: TRBV30
abundance: .
CDR3aa: AWNYDTEAF

j_gene: TRBJ1-1
v_gene: TRBV19
abundance: .
CDR3aa: ASSPRSIAEAF

j_gene: TRBJ1-4
v_gene: TRBV28
abundance: once
CDR3aa: ASAGATNEKLF

j_gene: TRBJ2-2
v_gene: TRBV6-5
abundance: .
CDR3aa: ASNSGGSTGELF

j_gene: TRBJ2-1
v_gene: TRBV11-3
abundance: .
CDR3aa: ASSLTAGVLNNEQF

j_gene: TRBJ2-5
v_gene: TRBV4-3
abundance: .
CDR3aa: ASSQDRRQGMWETQY

j_gene: TRBJ2-2
v_gene: TRBV18
abundance: .
CDR3aa: ASSPGQNTGELF

j_gene: TRBJ2-2
v_gene: TRBV7-6
abundance: .
CDR3aa: ASSPVGGNTGELF

j_gene: TRBJ2-6
v_gene: TRBV27
abundance: once
CDR3aa: ASSFFGWGSGANVLT

j_gene: TRBJ2-1
v_gene: TRBV10-3
abundance: .
CDR3aa: ATQAFLGNTYNEQF

j_gene: TRBJ2-7
v_gene: TRBV18
abundance: .
CDR3aa: ASTSRGYSYEQY

j_gene: TRBJ1-6
v_gene: TRBV19
abundance: .
CDR3aa: ASSMGQNSPLH

j_gene: TRBJ2-3
v_gene: TRBV7-9
abundance: .
CDR3aa: ASSPGTSMDTQY